This T cell receptor (beta chain) stems from a study of CD8 T cells in Susac syndrome. RNA amounts of roughly 0.45 to 1 ug underwent reverse transcription with random hexamers. MiXCR, run by TCRdb on the immunoSEQ multiplex PCR reads, gives a single entry per CDR3 protein. Here the sample spans a few hundred thousand distinct CDR3 sequences, nearly 97% being singletons. Purification of the CD8+ and CD4+ T cells relied on negative isolation, and TEMRA cells underwent FACS enrichment. Sequenced material: CD4+ T cells from PBMCs. The receptor was derived from a human donor with multiple sclerosis.

In DNA form, the CDR3 reads TGTGCCACCGAGGGCGCGAACACCGGGGAGCTGTTTTTT. Its translation is CATEGANTGELFF. The chain employs TRBV24-1 and TRBJ2-2; a weak D match, TRBD2 (5 bases). This CDR3 has 13 amino acids. CDR1 is KGHDR and CDR2 is SFDVKD in the germline V gene. V was cut by 9 bases and J by 0 bases, with 7 bases left in between.